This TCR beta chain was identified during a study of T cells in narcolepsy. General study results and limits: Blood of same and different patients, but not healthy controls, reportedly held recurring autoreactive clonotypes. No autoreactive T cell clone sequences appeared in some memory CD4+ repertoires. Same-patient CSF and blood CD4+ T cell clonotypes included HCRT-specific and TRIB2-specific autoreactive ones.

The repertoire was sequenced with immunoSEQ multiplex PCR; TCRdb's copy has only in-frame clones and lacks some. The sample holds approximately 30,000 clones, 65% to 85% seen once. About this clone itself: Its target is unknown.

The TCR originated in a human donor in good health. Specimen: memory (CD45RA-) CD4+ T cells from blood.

As DNA, the CDR3 is TGTGCCAGCAGCTCGGTACTGGCGGGGGTCCGAGAGACCCAGTACTTC. Residues: CASSSVLAGVRETQYF. The chain recombines TRBV7-9 with TRBJ2-5, with 7 nucleotides matching TRBD2. Germline trimming cut 4 bases from V and 4 bases from J; bases unmatched to any gene: 12. Germline lookup yields CDR1 SEHNR and CDR2 FQNEAQ (reference sequence). The CDR3 contains 16 residues.